This T cell receptor (beta chain) was found in a study of blood T cells in healthy people across ages. Whole-study results and caveats: Changes in expanded clonotypes were possibly confounded, as the CMV status of donors was unknown.

A second PCR of about 7 to 11 cycles used a sample-barcoded 5' primer and a J-beta primer mix. TCRdb ran MiXCR on the 5' RACE reads and lists one entry per CDR3 protein. The sample shows about 680,000 distinct CDR3 sequences, about 52% of them seen only once. In this sample, this clonotype turned up a few times. Its antigen is not identified. They isolated at least 6 million PBMCs from each sample. Germline lookup yields CDR1 SGHTA and CDR2 FQGTGA. Trimming stripped 1 base from V and 2 bases from J, with 15 bases between. The CDR3 contains 16 residues. Sequenced material: blood. This clonotype was obtained from a woman aged 55-69 years in good health. The chain combines TRBV7-3 with TRBJ2-7, with a tentative D call TRBD2 (5 bases). Written as DNA, the CDR3 is TGTGCCAGCAGCTTAATGCCGGGATCGGCCCCCTACGAGCAGTACTTC. It is translated as CASSLMPGSAPYEQYF.